The sequence of this T cell receptor (beta chain) was determined in a study of cytomegalovirus exposure and HLA in healthy donors. Germline CDR1 SGHTA, CDR2 FQGNSA. The CDR3 loop spans 12 amino acids. V was pared by 4 bases and J by 0 bases, with 3 bases between. This clone was detected many times. It was with 60 Vbeta and 13 Jbeta primers that the PCR ran. Sequenced by immunoSEQ multiplex PCR; TCRdb stores in-frame clones only, minus some. This table has under 150,000 clones, around 79% appearing once. The sequencing sample was made of PBMCs. The chain joins TRBV7-2 to TRBJ2-5; D is ambiguous. This TCR derives from a woman aged 40 to 49 in good health and CMV-seronegative. The CDR3 spells CASSSYQETQYF. CDR3 DNA: TGTGCCAGCAGCTCGTACCAAGAGACCCAGTACTTC. Variable domain in full (rest from reference TRBV7-2 and TRBJ2-5): GAGVSQSPSNKVTEKGKDVELRCDPISGHTALYWYRQSLGQGLEFLIYFQGNSAPDKSGLPSDRFSAERTGGSVSTLTIQRTQQEDSAVYLCASSSYQETQYFGPGTRLLVL.